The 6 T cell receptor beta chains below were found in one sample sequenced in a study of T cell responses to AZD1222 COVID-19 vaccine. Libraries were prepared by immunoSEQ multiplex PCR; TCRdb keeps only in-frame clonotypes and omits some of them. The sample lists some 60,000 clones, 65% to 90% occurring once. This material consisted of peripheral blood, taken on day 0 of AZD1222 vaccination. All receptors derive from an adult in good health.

CDR3 coding DNA: TGTGCCAGCAGTTTAGGTGGGGGGCCTGGCTACACCTTC. Translation: CASSLGGGPGYTF. J is TRBJ1-2 and V is TRBV28; D might be TRBD1 (6 bases). The germline V and J ends were trimmed by 2 bases and 7 bases, with 11 bases remaining between them. The CDR3 covers 13 residues. Germline V gene sequence: CDR1 MDHEN, CDR2 SYDVKM.

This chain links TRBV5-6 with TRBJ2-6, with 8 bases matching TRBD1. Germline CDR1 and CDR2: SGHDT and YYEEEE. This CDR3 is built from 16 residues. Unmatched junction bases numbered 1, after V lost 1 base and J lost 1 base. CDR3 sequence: CASSLTGGSGANVLTF. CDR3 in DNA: TGTGCCAGCAGCTTGACAGGGGGATCTGGGGCCAACGTCCTGACTTTC.

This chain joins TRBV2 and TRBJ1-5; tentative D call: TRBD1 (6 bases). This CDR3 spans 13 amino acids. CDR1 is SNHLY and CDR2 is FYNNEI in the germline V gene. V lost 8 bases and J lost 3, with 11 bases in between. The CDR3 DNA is TGTGCCAGCGGCGACAGGCCCAATCAGCCCCAGCATTTT. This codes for CASGDRPNQPQHF. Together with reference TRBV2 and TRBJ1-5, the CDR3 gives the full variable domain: EPEVTQTPSHQVTQMGQEVILRCVPISNHLYFYWYRQILGQKVEFLVSFYNNEISEKSEIFDDQFSVERPDGSNFTLKIRSTKLEDSAMYFCASGDRPNQPQHFGDGTRLSIL.

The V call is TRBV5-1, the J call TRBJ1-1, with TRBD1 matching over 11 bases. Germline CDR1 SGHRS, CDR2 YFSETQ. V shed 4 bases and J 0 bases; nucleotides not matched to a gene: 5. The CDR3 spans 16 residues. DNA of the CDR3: TGCGCCAGCAGCCGGACAGGGGGCCTATTGAACACTGAAGCTTTCTTT. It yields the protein CASSRTGGLLNTEAFF.

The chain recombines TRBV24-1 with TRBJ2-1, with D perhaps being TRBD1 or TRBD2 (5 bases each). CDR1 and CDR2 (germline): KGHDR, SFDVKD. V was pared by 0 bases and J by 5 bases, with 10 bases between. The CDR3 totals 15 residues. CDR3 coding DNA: TGTGCCACCAGTGATTTGTGGGGGAGTAACAATGAGCAGTTCTTC. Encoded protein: CATSDLWGSNNEQFF.

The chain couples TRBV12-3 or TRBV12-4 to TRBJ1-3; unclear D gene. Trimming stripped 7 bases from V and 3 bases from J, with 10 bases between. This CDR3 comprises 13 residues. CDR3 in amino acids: CASTGFYGNTIYF. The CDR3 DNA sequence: TGTGCCAGCACCGGGTTTTATGGAAACACCATATATTTT.